This T cell receptor beta chain was sequenced during a study of post-analysis software for immune sequencing data. Study conclusions and caveats: Five TRBV segments, including TRBV5-6, TRBV5-1 and TRBV20-1, were more frequent in patients than controls.

Germline V CDR1 and CDR2: MNHEY, SMNVEV (reference sequence). V was clipped by 6 bases and J by 3 bases, with 15 bases between them. The CDR3 totals 14 residues. Worth noting for this clonotype: Its matching antigen is unknown.

Built from TCR beta cDNA, the libraries had unique molecular identifiers in them. The authors obtained roughly 0.5 million cDNA molecules from approximately 1 to 10 million T cells. From the PCR reads, TCRdb called clonotypes with MiXCR, one entry per CDR3 protein. The sample holds more than 350,000 distinct CDR3 sequences, approximately 42% seen once. The rearrangement links TRBV27 to TRBJ2-7; a weak D match, TRBD1 (6 bases). The sample consisted of blood. The TCR originated in a girl aged 2-10 years with multiple sclerosis. In DNA form, the CDR3 reads TGTGCCAGCAGGGTACAGGGTGTATACTACGAGCAGTACTTC. Amino acid sequence: CASRVQGVYYEQYF.